Each of the 17 T cell receptor beta chains below was sequenced from the same sample in a study of shared clonotypes between healthy human individuals. TCRdb keeps only in-frame clones here, not all; method: immunoSEQ multiplex PCR. The repertoire holds approximately 2.3 million clones, with 85% to 95% as singletons. The source material was naive CD4+ T cells from PBMCs. Subset defined: CD45RA+ positively selected. Receptors originate from a man aged 18-30 years in good health. Some clones in this sample may be carry-over from other donors' samples.

The chain recombines TRBV19 with TRBJ2-7; TRBD2 matches at 10 bases. CDR1 and CDR2 (germline): LNHDA, SQIVND (reference sequence). V lost 4 bases, J lost 0 bases, and 6 bases stayed unmatched. This CDR3 region has 16 residues. This CDR3 reads CASSTSSGSPSYEQYF. CDR3 DNA sequence: TGTGCCAGTAGTACCTCTAGCGGGAGTCCCTCCTACGAGCAGTACTTC.

The chain couples TRBV5-6 to TRBJ2-1; D uncertain. The CDR3 contains 15 residues. Germline CDR1 SGHDT, CDR2 YYEEEE. With 0 bases removed from V and 5 bases from J, the gap between germline ends came to 12 bases. The CDR3 DNA sequence: TGTGCCAGCAGCTTGGACCAGGCACCACACAATGAGCAGTTCTTC. It specifies CASSLDQAPHNEQFF.

V usage is TRBV5-6 and J usage is TRBJ1-1; TRBD1 matches at 10 bases. CDR1 is SGHDT and CDR2 is YYEEEE in the germline V gene. The CDR3 runs 14 residues. The junction had 1 base not matched to a gene; V was cut back by 3 bases and J by 2 bases. CDR3 nucleotides: TGTGCCAGCAGCTCGACAGGGGGCAACACTGAAGCTTTCTTT. Its translation is CASSSTGGNTEAFF.

The V call is TRBV5-1, the J call TRBJ1-2, with 7 positions matching TRBD1. The CDR3 has 16 amino acids. V shed 0 bases, J shed 0 bases, and the junction held 5 bases outside the gene matches. Germline V CDR1 and CDR2: SGHRS, YFSETQ. CDR3 protein: CASSLAPGTANYGYTF. The CDR3 DNA sequence: TGCGCCAGCAGCTTGGCGCCAGGGACAGCTAACTATGGCTACACCTTC.

J is TRBJ2-7 and V is TRBV11-2; 11 bases map to TRBD1. CDR1 is SGHAT, CDR2 FQNNGV, per germline. The V segment lost 4 bases and the J segment 3 bases; nucleotides outside the gene matches: 2. This CDR3 spans 14 amino acids. The CDR3 DNA reads as TGTGCCAGCAGCTGGACAGGGGGCAGCTACGAGCAGTACTTC. Encoded protein: CASSWTGGSYEQYF.

V is TRBV28 and J is TRBJ2-7, with TRBD2 as a possible D gene (7 bases). CDR3 length: 14 residues. V lost 6 bases and J 3 bases, leaving 15 bases between the germline ends. Germline CDR1 reads MDHEN; CDR2 reads SYDVKM. The CDR3 region is CASSRQRDNYEQYF. In DNA, the CDR3 is TGTGCCAGCAGCCGGCAGCGGGACAACTACGAGCAGTACTTC.

This chain links TRBV29-1 with TRBJ2-1, with D tentatively TRBD1 (5 bases). The V end lost 0 bases, the J end lost 12 bases, and 12 bases lay between the germline ends. In germline, CDR1 is SQVTM, CDR2 ANQGSEA. The CDR3 has 12 residues. The CDR3 sequence is CSVEDQTERQFF. The CDR3 nucleotides are TGCAGCGTTGAAGATCAGACAGAACGGCAGTTCTTC.

Notes on this clone: The identical CDR3 is also encoded by other nucleotide sequences in the sample. This chain joins TRBV6-5 and TRBJ2-7; 7 bases are a match to TRBD1. The CDR3 contains 15 residues. Germline values: CDR1 MNHEY, CDR2 SVGAGI. Trimming cost V 2 bases and J 2 bases; bases outside gene matches: 6. The CDR3 DNA reads as TGTGCCAGCAGTTACACTAGGGACAGAACCTACGAGCAGTACTTC. It yields the protein CASSYTRDRTYEQYF.

V usage is TRBV27 and J usage is TRBJ2-1; 7 nucleotides align to TRBD2. The CDR3 totals 16 residues. The germline V gene has CDR1 MNHEY and CDR2 SMNVEV (reference sequence). The V gene end was trimmed by 5 bases and the J gene end by 6 bases; junction bases not matched to a gene: 13. CDR3 sequence: CASSNRRTGGLNEQFF. As DNA, the CDR3 is TGTGCCAGCAGTAACAGACGGACGGGGGGTCTCAATGAGCAGTTCTTC.

This clone was detected only a few times. Here the CDR3 reads CASNRGGPNTEAFF. The CDR3, as DNA: TGTGCCAGCAACAGAGGGGGTCCGAACACTGAAGCTTTCTTT. The rearrangement joins TRBV9 to TRBJ1-1; perhaps TRBD1 as D (6 bases). CDR1 and CDR2 (germline): SGDLS, YYNGEE. CDR3 length: 14 amino acids. V dropped 6 bases and J dropped 1 base, with 13 bases sitting between them.

The chain is built from TRBV27 and TRBJ1-2; a possible D gene is TRBD1 (5 bases). Germline values: CDR1 MNHEY, CDR2 SMNVEV (reference sequence). The CDR3 runs to 13 residues. Trimming cost V 6 bases and J 8 bases, with 16 bases left between them. CDR3 coding DNA: TGTGCCAGCAGGACGACCGGGACGGAAGGCTACACCTTC. Translation: CASRTTGTEGYTF.

Concerning this clone itself: The same CDR3 also results from other DNA sequences found in this sample. The chain is built from TRBV7-2 and TRBJ1-1; unclear D gene. The CDR3 is made up of 12 amino acids. Deletions cut 2 bases from V and 5 bases from J, with 6 bases between. CDR1 SGHTA and CDR2 FQGNSA come from the germline V gene. The CDR3 loop reads CASSLLGTEAFF. The CDR3 nucleotides read TGTGCCAGCAGCTTACTCGGTACTGAAGCTTTCTTT.

This chain uses TRBV19 with TRBJ2-1; 10 nucleotides match TRBD1. Trimming removed 6 bases from V and 6 bases from J; junction bases left unmatched: 5. CDR3 length equals 14 residues. In germline, CDR1 is LNHDA, CDR2 SQIVND (reference sequence). The CDR3: CASRRGTGANEQFF. The CDR3 DNA reads as TGTGCCAGTAGGAGGGGGACAGGGGCCAATGAGCAGTTCTTC.

This clone is a singleton in its sample. This rearrangement joins TRBV19 to TRBJ1-3; no reliable D call. With 0 bases removed from V and 0 bases from J, the gap between germline ends came to 12 bases. The germline V gene encodes CDR1 LNHDA and CDR2 SQIVND (reference sequence). The CDR3 sequence is 17 residues long. CDR3: CASSIDGRPISGNTIYF. CDR3 bases: TGTGCCAGTAGTATAGATGGACGACCGATCTCTGGAAACACCATATATTTT. Based on the CDR3 plus reference TRBV19 and TRBJ1-3, the full variable domain is DGGITQSPKYLFRKEGQNVTLSCEQNLNHDAMYWYRQDPGQGLRLIYYSQIVNDFQKGDIAEGYSVSREKKESFPLTVTSAQKNPTAFYLCASSIDGRPISGNTIYFGEGSWLTVV.

This chain connects TRBV6-5 to TRBJ2-1; D possibly corresponds to TRBD2 (5 bases). Trimming shortened V by 5 bases and J by 10 bases, and 21 bases separated the two germline ends. The V gene's germline CDR1 is MNHEY and CDR2 SVGAGI. The CDR3 runs 15 residues. CDR3 bases: TGTGCCAGCAGTCCCGGGAATAAGGGTCCAAGGGAGCAGTTCTTC. This translates into CASSPGNKGPREQFF.

The gene calls are TRBV18 and TRBJ1-3, with D unresolved. Trimming pared 1 base from V and 0 bases from J, leaving 13 bases between. The CDR3 loop spans 17 amino acids. In germline, CDR1 is KGHSH, CDR2 LQKENI. The CDR3 sequence: CASSPREPWGSGNTIYF. The DNA for the CDR3 is TGTGCCAGCTCACCACGGGAGCCCTGGGGCTCTGGAAACACCATATATTTT.

On this clone itself: Other DNA sequences in this sample translate to the same CDR3. The J gene is TRBJ2-1, the V gene TRBV5-1, with 10 bases fitting TRBD2. This CDR3 is 15 amino acids long. V lost 5 bases, J lost 2 bases, and 4 bases stayed unmatched. Germline lookup yields CDR1 SGHRS and CDR2 YFSETQ. The DNA of the CDR3 is TGCGCCAGCAGTTATCTAGCGGGAGCCTACAATGAGCAGTTCTTC. It translates to CASSYLAGAYNEQFF.